This TCR beta chain was recorded in a study of T cell responses to AZD1222 COVID-19 vaccine. As for the study in general: Combined were second doses at about 4 or about 12 weeks.

Repertoires were generated with immunoSEQ multiplex PCR, while TCRdb's copy carries only in-frame clones and drops some. Counted here are around 100,000 clones, about 93% occurring once; the ten biggest clones make up roughly 2%. About this clone itself: Its cognate antigen is unknown.

CDR1 and CDR2 (germline): SEHNR, FQNEAQ (reference sequence). The V gene lost 5 bases and the J gene lost 10 bases, with 15 bases spanning the gap. There are 12 residues in the CDR3. Study observations and caveats: Reports indicate that nearly half of spike-specific TCRs are directed at unmutated variant regions. It was only after the peak T cell response that any repertoires were sampled. Seropositivity was recorded at baseline in only 5 or 6 AZD1222 recipients.

The sample here was peripheral blood, taken on day 0 of AZD1222 vaccination. The rearrangement links TRBV7-9 to TRBJ2-7, with D perhaps matching TRBD2 (5 bases). The clonotype was recovered from an adult in good health. The CDR3 spells CASSPPPGIQYF. The CDR3 bases are TGTGCCAGCAGCCCTCCTCCCGGGATTCAGTACTTC.